These T cell receptor beta chains were read from a single sample in a study of early T cells in non-severe SARS-CoV-2 infection. TCRdb reprocessed the 5' RACE reads with MiXCR, giving one entry per CDR3 protein. The sample has about 79,000 distinct CDR3 sequences; over 10% are singletons. Sequencing was performed on whole blood. The receptors were gathered from an adult who was a healthcare worker with PCR-confirmed SARS-CoV-2 infection or an uninfected control (not recorded which). The CDR3 runs from the conserved cysteine through the conserved F or W. The order of the fields is CDR3 protein, CDR3 DNA, J gene, clone size, D gene, V gene. D genes are given only for firm matches. The size field is filled for only some rows; it gives once, few, many or a size class.

CDR3: CASSQDPATSGSGNEQFF
DNA: TGTGCCAGCAGCCAAGATCCAGCGACTAGCGGGAGCGGTAATGAGCAGTTCTTC
J: TRBJ2-1
size: NA
D: TRBD2
V: TRBV3-1

CDR3: CASSNGWASGGAEQYF
DNA: TGTGCCAGCAGCAATGGCTGGGCTAGCGGGGGGGCCGAGCAGTACTTC
J: TRBJ2-7
size: NA
D: TRBD2
V: TRBV5-4

CDR3: CASSLFRGSYNEQFF
DNA: TGTGCCAGCAGCTTATTCCGGGGCTCCTACAATGAGCAGTTCTTC
J: TRBJ2-1
size: many
D: NA
V: TRBV7-2

CDR3: CASSMQASGDFSSYNEQFF
DNA: TGTGCCAGTAGTATGCAAGCCTCAGGGGACTTTAGCTCCTACAATGAGCAGTTCTTC
J: TRBJ2-1
size: many
D: NA
V: TRBV19

CDR3: CSASRDSTEAFF
DNA: TGCAGTGCTAGCCGGGACAGCACTGAAGCTTTCTTT
J: TRBJ1-1
size: many
D: TRBD1
V: TRBV20-1

CDR3: CASSPWAHSGNTIYF
DNA: TGTGCCAGCAGCCCATGGGCCCACTCTGGAAACACCATATATTTT
J: TRBJ1-3
size: NA
D: NA
V: TRBV7-2

CDR3: CSAYTQGSNTEAFF
DNA: TGCAGTGCTTATACCCAGGGGTCGAACACTGAAGCTTTCTTT
J: TRBJ1-1
size: NA
D: NA
V: TRBV20-1

CDR3: CASSLVPTGDNEQFF
DNA: TGTGCCAGCAGCTTAGTTCCTACAGGGGACAATGAGCAGTTCTTC
J: TRBJ2-1
size: few
D: TRBD1
V: TRBV7-8

CDR3: CASKTIPGRANTIYF
DNA: TGCGCCAGCAAGACCATACCGGGACGGGCAAACACCATATATTTT
J: TRBJ1-3
size: few
D: NA
V: TRBV5-1

CDR3: CASSQEVPGGRGTDTQYF
DNA: TGTGCCAGCAGCCAAGAAGTCCCAGGGGGCCGGGGCACAGATACGCAGTATTTT
J: TRBJ2-3
size: many
D: TRBD1
V: TRBV3-1

CDR3: CASSLGGGNYGYTF
DNA: TGTGCCAGCAGCTTAGGCGGAGGAAACTATGGCTACACCTTC
J: TRBJ1-2
size: few
D: NA
V: TRBV7-6

CDR3: CASSVGGGRNQPQHF
DNA: TGTGCCAGCAGCGTAGGTGGGGGGCGGAATCAGCCCCAGCATTTT
J: TRBJ1-5
size: few
D: NA
V: TRBV9

CDR3: CASSPADRGIETQYF
DNA: TGCGCCAGCAGCCCGGCCGACAGGGGCATTGAGACCCAGTACTTC
J: TRBJ2-5
size: NA
D: TRBD1
V: TRBV5-1

CDR3: CASSRGGSGVEQFF
DNA: TGTGCCAGCTCCCGAGGGGGCTCGGGTGTTGAGCAGTTCTTC
J: TRBJ2-1
size: NA
D: TRBD1
V: TRBV18

CDR3: CASRTPGTGGIGEQFF
DNA: TGTGCCAGCAGAACCCCCGGGACAGGGGGCATAGGTGAGCAGTTCTTC
J: TRBJ2-1
size: few
D: TRBD1
V: TRBV6-1

CDR3: CASSLAGGQYF
DNA: TGTGCCAGCAGTTTGGCCGGAGGGCAGTACTTC
J: TRBJ2-7
size: NA
D: NA
V: TRBV12-3/TRBV12-4